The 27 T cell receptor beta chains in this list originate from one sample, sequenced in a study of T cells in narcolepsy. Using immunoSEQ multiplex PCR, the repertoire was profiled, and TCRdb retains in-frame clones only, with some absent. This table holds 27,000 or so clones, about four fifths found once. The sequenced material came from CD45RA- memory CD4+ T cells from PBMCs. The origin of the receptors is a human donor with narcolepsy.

CDR3 sequence reads: CASSWDMGEAFF. The CDR3 bases are TGTGCCAGCAGCTGGGATATGGGTGAAGCTTTCTTT. The gene calls are TRBV5-6 and TRBJ1-1; D is ambiguous. Germline loops: CDR1 SGHDT, CDR2 YYEEEE. The CDR3 loop spans 12 amino acids. Trimming shortened V by 3 bases and J by 7 bases, and 10 bases separated the two germline ends.

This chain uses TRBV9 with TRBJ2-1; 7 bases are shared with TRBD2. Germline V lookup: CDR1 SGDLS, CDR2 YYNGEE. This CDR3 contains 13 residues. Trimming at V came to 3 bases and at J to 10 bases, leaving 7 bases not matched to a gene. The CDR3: CASSAGLRQEQFF. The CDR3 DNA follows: TGTGCCAGCAGCGCGGGACTACGACAAGAGCAGTTCTTC.

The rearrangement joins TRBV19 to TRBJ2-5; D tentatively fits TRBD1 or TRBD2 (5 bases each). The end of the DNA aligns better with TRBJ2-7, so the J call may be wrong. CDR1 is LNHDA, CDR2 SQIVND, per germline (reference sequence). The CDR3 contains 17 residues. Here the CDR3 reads CASRPAGTRTSRYEQYF. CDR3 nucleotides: TGTGCCAGTAGGCCCGCCGGGACCCGGACAAGCCGATACGAGCAGTACTTC.

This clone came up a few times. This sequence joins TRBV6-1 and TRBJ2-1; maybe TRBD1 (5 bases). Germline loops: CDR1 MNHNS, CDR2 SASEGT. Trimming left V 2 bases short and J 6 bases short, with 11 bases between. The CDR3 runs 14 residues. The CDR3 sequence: CASSEKRQRNEQFF. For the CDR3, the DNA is TGTGCCAGCAGTGAAAAGAGACAGCGCAATGAGCAGTTCTTC.

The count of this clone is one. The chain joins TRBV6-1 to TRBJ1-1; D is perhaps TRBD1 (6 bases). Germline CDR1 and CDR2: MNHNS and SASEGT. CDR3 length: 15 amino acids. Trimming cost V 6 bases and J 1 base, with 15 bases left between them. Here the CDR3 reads CASSERGTKNTEAFF. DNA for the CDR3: TGTGCCAGCAGCGAACGCGGGACAAAGAACACTGAAGCTTTCTTT.

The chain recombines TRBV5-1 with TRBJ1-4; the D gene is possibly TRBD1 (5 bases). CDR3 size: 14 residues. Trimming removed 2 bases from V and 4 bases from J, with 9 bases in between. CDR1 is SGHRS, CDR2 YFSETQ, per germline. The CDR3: CASSFGTGNEKLFF. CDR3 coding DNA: TGCGCCAGCAGCTTCGGGACTGGTAATGAAAAACTGTTTTTT.

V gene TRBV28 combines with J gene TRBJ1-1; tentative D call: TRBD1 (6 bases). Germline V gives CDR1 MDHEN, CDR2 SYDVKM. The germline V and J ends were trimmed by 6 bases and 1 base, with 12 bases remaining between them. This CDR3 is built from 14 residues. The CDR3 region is CASRHQGKNTEAFF. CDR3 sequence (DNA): TGTGCCAGCAGGCACCAGGGGAAGAACACTGAAGCTTTCTTT. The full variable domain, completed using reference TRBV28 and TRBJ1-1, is DVKVTQSSRYLVKRTGEKVFLECVQDMDHENMFWYRQDPGLGLRLIYFSYDVKMKEKGDIPEGYSVSREKKERFSLILESASTNQTSMYLCASRHQGKNTEAFFGQGTRLTVV.

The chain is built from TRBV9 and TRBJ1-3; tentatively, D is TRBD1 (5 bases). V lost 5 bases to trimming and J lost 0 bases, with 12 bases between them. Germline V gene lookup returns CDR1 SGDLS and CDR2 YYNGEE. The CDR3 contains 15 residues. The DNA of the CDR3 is TGTGCCAGCAGTTGGGACGTGAGCTCTGGAAACACCATATATTTT. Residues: CASSWDVSSGNTIYF.

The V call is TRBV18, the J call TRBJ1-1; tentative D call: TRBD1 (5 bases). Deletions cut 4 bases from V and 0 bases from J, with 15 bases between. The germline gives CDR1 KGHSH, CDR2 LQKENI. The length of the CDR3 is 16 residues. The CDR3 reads CASSRFGARMNTEAFF. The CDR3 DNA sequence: TGTGCCAGCTCACGATTTGGGGCGCGCATGAACACTGAAGCTTTCTTT.

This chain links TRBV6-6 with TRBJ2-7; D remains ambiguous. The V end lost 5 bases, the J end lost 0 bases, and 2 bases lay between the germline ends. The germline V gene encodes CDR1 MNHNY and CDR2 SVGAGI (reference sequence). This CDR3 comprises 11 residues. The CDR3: CASSPSYEQYF. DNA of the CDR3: TGTGCCAGCAGTCCCTCCTACGAGCAGTACTTC.

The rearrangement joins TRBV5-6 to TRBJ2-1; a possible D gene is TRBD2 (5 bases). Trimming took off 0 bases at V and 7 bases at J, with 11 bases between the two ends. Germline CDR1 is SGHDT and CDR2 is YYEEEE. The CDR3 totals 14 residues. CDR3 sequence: CASSLGGRTNEQFF. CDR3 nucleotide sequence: TGTGCCAGCAGCTTGGGCGGGCGGACGAATGAGCAGTTCTTC.

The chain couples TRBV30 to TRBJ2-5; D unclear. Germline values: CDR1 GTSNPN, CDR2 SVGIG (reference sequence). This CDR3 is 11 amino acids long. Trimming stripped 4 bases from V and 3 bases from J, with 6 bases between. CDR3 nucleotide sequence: TGTGCCTGGACTGCTGAAGAGACCCAGTACTTC. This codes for CAWTAEETQYF.

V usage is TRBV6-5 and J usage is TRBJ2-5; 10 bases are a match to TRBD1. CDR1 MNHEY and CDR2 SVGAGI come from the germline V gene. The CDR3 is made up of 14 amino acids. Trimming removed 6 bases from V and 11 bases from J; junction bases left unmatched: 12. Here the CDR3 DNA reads TGTGCCAGCAGATTCCGGGACAGGGGAGTGGTGCAGTACTTC. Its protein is CASRFRDRGVVQYF.

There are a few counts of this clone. The DNA for the CDR3 is TGTGCCATCAGTGATAGAGGGACAGGGGAGGCTGAAGCTTTCTTT. Protein sequence: CAISDRGTGEAEAFF. V usage is TRBV10-3 and J usage is TRBJ1-1; the match to TRBD1 covers 10 bases. Germline-derived CDR1 and CDR2 are ENHRY and SYGVKD. This CDR3 region has 15 residues. V gave up 3 bases and J gave up 6 bases; unmatched junction bases: 7.

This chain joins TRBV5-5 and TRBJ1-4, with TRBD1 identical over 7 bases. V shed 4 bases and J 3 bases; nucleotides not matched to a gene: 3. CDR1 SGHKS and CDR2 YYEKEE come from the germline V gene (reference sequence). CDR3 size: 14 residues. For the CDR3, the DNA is TGTGCCAGCAGCGGCGGGACAGCTAATGAAAAACTGTTTTTT. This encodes CASSGGTANEKLFF.

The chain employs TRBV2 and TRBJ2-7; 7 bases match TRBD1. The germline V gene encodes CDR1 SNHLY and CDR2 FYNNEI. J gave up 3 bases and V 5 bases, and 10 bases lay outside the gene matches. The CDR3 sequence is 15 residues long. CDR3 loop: CASSWEQGPYYEQYF. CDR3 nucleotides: TGTGCCAGCAGTTGGGAACAGGGGCCATACTACGAGCAGTACTTC. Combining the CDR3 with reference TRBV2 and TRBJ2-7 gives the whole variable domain EPEVTQTPSHQVTQMGQEVILRCVPISNHLYFYWYRQILGQKVEFLVSFYNNEISEKSEIFDDQFSVERPDGSNFTLKIRSTKLEDSAMYFCASSWEQGPYYEQYFGPGTRLTVT.

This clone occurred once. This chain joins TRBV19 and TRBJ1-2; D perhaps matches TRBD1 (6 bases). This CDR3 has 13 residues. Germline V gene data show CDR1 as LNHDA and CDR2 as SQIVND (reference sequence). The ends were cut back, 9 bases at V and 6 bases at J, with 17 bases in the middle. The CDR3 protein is CASNQNREDGYTF. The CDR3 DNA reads TGTGCCAGCAATCAAAACAGGGAAGATGGCTACACCTTC. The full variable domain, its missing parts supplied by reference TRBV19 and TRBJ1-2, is DGGITQSPKYLFRKEGQNVTLSCEQNLNHDAMYWYRQDPGQGLRLIYYSQIVNDFQKGDIAEGYSVSREKKESFPLTVTSAQKNPTAFYLCASNQNREDGYTFGSGTRLTVV.

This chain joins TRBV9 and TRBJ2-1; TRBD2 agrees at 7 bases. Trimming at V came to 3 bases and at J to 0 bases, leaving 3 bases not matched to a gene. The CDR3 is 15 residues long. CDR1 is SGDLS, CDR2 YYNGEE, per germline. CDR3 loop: CASSAGTNSYNEQFF. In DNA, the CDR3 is TGTGCCAGCAGCGCCGGGACTAACTCCTACAATGAGCAGTTCTTC.

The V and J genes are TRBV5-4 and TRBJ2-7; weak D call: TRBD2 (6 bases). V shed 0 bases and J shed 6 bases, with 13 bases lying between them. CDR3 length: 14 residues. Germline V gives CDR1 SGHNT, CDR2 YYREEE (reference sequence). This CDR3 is CASSLAGLPFEQYF. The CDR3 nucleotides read TGTGCCAGCAGCTTGGCTGGACTACCCTTCGAGCAGTACTTC.

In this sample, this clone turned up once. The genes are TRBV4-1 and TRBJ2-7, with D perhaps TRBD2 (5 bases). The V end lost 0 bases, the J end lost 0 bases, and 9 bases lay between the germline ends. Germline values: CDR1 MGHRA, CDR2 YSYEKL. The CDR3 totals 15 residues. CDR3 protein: CASSQEWESSYEQYF. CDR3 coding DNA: TGCGCCAGCAGCCAAGAGTGGGAGAGCTCCTACGAGCAGTACTTC.

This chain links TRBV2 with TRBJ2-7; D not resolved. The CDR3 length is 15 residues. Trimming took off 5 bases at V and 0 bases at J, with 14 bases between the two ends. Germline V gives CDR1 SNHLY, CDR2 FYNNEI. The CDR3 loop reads CASSPGGSISYEQYF. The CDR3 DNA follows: TGTGCCAGCAGTCCAGGCGGATCCATCTCCTACGAGCAGTACTTC.

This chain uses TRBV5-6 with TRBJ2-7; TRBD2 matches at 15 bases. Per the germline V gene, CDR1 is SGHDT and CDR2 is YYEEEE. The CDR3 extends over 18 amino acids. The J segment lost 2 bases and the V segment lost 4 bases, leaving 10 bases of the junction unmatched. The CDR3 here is CASSQRTSGRARTYEQYF. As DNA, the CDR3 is TGTGCCAGCAGCCAGAGGACTAGCGGGAGGGCCAGGACCTACGAGCAGTACTTC.

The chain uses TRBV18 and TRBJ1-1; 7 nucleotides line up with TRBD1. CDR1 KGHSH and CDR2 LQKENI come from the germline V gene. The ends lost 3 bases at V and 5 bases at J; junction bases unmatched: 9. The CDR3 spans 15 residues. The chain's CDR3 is CASSPVPGQLTEAFF. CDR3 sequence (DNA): TGTGCCAGCTCACCCGTCCCGGGACAGTTAACTGAAGCTTTCTTT.

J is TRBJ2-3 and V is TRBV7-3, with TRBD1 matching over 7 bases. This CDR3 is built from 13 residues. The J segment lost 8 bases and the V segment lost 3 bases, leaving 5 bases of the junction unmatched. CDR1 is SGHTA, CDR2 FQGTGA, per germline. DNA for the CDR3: TGTGCCAGCAGCTTCCGGGACAGCCGTACGCAGTATTTT. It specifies CASSFRDSRTQYF.

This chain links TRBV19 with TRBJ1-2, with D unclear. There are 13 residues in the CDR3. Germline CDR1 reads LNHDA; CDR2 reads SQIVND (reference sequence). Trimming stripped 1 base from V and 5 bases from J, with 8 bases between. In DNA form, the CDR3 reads TGTGCCAGTAGTATAGTGGAAGGATATGGCTACACCTTC. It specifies CASSIVEGYGYTF. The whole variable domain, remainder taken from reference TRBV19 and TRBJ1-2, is DGGITQSPKYLFRKEGQNVTLSCEQNLNHDAMYWYRQDPGQGLRLIYYSQIVNDFQKGDIAEGYSVSREKKESFPLTVTSAQKNPTAFYLCASSIVEGYGYTFGSGTRLTVV.

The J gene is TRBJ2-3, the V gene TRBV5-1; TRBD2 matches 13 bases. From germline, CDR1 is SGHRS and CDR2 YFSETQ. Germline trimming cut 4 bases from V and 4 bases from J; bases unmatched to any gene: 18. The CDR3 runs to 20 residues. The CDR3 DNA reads TGCGCCAGCAGCCCCGGGACTAGCGGGGCGGGGAGATACAACCCAGATACGCAGTATTTT. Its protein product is CASSPGTSGAGRYNPDTQYF. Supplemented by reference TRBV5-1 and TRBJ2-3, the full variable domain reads KAGVTQTPRYLIKTRGQQVTLSCSPISGHRSVSWYQQTPGQGLQFLFEYFSETQRNKGNFPGRFSGRQFSNSRSEMNVSTLELGDSALYLCASSPGTSGAGRYNPDTQYFGPGTRLTVL.

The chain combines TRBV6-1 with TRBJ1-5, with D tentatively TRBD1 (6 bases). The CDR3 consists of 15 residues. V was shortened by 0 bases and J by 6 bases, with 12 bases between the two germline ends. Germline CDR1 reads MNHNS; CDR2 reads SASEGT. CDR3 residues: CASSEAGGDAQPQHF. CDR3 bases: TGTGCCAGCAGTGAAGCAGGGGGGGATGCTCAGCCCCAGCATTTT.